The rows below give T cell receptor beta chains drawn from one sample of a study of monozygotic twins with inflammatory bowel disease. For each CDR3 protein, TCRdb gives one entry from its re-call of the 5' RACE reads, without DNA. Its listing shows 420,000 or so distinct CDR3 sequences. The source material was blood. Receptors were obtained from a human donor with ulcerative colitis or Crohn's disease, or a healthy co-twin of an affected twin (not recorded which). CDR3s include the opening cysteine and the closing phenylalanine or tryptophan. Fields, in order: V gene, J gene, CDR3 protein.

TRBV20-1	TRBJ2-5	CSALHGTAGETQYF
TRBV29-1	TRBJ2-7	CSAVEGGTFVKGFEQYF
TRBV6-5	TRBJ2-1	CASSYTASYNEQFF
TRBV12-3/TRBV12-4	TRBJ2-5	CASSPTSSETQYF
TRBV19	TRBJ2-1	CASSIGLASGNEQFF
TRBV28	TRBJ2-1	CASSLVTRDEQFF
TRBV6-1	TRBJ1-3	CASSEAARGNTIYF
TRBV7-9	TRBJ2-7	CPSSLFEYEQYF
TRBV19	TRBJ2-4	CASNPGAGGNIQYF
TRBV2	TRBJ1-5	CASSEARAGKQPQHF
TRBV19	TRBJ2-1	CASSIALAGGYHNEQFF
TRBV29-1	TRBJ1-5	CSVETDENQPQHF
TRBV6-6	TRBJ2-7	CASSNAGAGGEQYF
TRBV6-1	TRBJ1-6	CASSESRVSPLHF
TRBV9	TRBJ2-3	CASSVDLAGGSDTQYF
TRBV6-6	TRBJ2-7	CASREIVYGEQYF
TRBV6-1	TRBJ2-2	CATRDLAYTGELFF
TRBV11-1	TRBJ2-3	CASSLGYGLAGGPETDTQYF
TRBV7-9	TRBJ1-6	CASSQDNSPLHF
TRBV3-1	TRBJ2-3	CASSQGGLQADTQYF
TRBV6-1	TRBJ1-1	CASVRNRGQNTEAFF
TRBV10-3	TRBJ1-1	CAISERPGPNTEAFF
TRBV7-9	TRBJ2-5	CASSPIRQGREETQYF
TRBV24-1	TRBJ2-3	CATSELNTDTQYF
TRBV10-3	TRBJ2-3	CAISRIAGGDDTQYF
TRBV7-2	TRBJ1-4	CASSLPSGTGGEKLFF
TRBV2	TRBJ2-7	CASTGDTTYEQYF
TRBV30	TRBJ1-3	CAWSKGRNTIYF
TRBV5-6	TRBJ2-5	CASSRTRNRGETQYF
TRBV28	TRBJ1-2	CASSPPGTAYGYTF
TRBV20-1	TRBJ2-1	CSARGGGSYNEQFF
TRBV7-2	TRBJ2-5	CASSLGLLIETQYF
TRBV7-9	TRBJ2-1	CASSRPSGGANEQFF
TRBV4-3	TRBJ2-1	CASSQDGTLISYNEQFF
TRBV20-1	TRBJ2-1	CSASELAGAVEQFF
TRBV3-1	TRBJ1-2	CASSRRTGSIFYGYTF
TRBV11-3	TRBJ2-1	CASSRGGPEQFF
TRBV3-1	TRBJ2-3	CASSYRLAGGIADTQYF
TRBV2	TRBJ2-5	CASTSGGVGTQYF
TRBV6-6	TRBJ2-1	CASEGGAYNEQFF
TRBV30	TRBJ2-3	CAWSVGTSATDTQYF
TRBV4-2	TRBJ2-7	CASSPGLAGGRPYEQYF
TRBV5-1	TRBJ2-7	CASSLADGGTSGPYEQYF